This paragraph reports one T cell receptor beta chain. This clone appeared once. The target of this receptor is not known. Within one base of it there is no much larger clone, and no base qualities were kept. The source of the sample is a study of cytomegalovirus exposure and HLA in healthy donors listed by TCRdb under 2017. With respect to the entire study: According to an earlier analysis of several hundred of the donors, 150 million to 200 million T cells yielded 117 million unique TCR beta sequences and about 300 Gb of sequence data. To decide whether each TCR beta V gene segment behaved as functional or pseudogenic, an earlier analysis of some 580 of the donors relied on high-throughput TCR beta sequencing. Using immunosequencing, the study profiled T cell repertoires from about 610 subjects and related those repertoires to cytomegalovirus serostatus. Because of strong linkage in the cohort, five DR-DQ haplotypes were treated as single units for association and clustering. To predict cytomegalovirus infection status, the study combined high-throughput TCR immunosequencing, statistical association of individual TCRs with disease status, and machine learning. Of the approximately 400 genotyped donors, about 80% fell in the genetic ancestry cluster associated with self-reported Caucasian donors. Rather than drawing on any new phenotypic data, the later analysis identified candidate immune exposures from TCR beta sequences and the way those sequences occurred across donors. Every discovery cohort repertoire had been produced on one sequencing platform. The number of donors typed differed by locus, with 629-630 for A, B, C, DRB1 and DQB1, roughly 550 for DQA1, approximately 570 for DPA1, and approximately 470 for DPB1. In addition to the first cohort of approximately 650 subjects, a separate validation cohort of approximately 130 different subjects was used. The study aimed to test whether cataloging public T cell receptors could reveal signatures of past pathogen exposure. A later genetic analysis took genome-wide SNP genotypes for about three fifths of the roughly 670 donors and used that subset as a discovery cohort. HLA typing included class I and class II loci at four-digit resolution. Among a few hundred genotyped donors of the cohort, an average of approximately 250,000 unique TCR beta nucleotide sequences were sequenced per donor, 15% to 20% of them non-productive. A later analysis re-analyzed previously published TCR beta repertoires from roughly 690 donors and added high-resolution HLA genotyping to study TCR occurrence patterns. Donor age, sex, ethnicity and CMV serostatus were compiled alongside the repertoire data. An early release that covered about 640 HLA-typed donors contained approximately 300 gigabases of sequencing data and some 87 million unique TCR sequences. Points the paper makes about the study in general: Cytomegalovirus status was reported to be diagnosed by the classifier with high specificity and sensitivity in both the original and validation cohorts. The cohort was sequenced for TCR beta chains only, and without alpha or paired-chain data the features that could be detected were limited. A few of the identified cytomegalovirus-associated TCR beta chains were confirmed in vitro to be specific for cytomegalovirus antigens. The only immune exposure information available for the cohort was CMV serostatus. Correlated functional status among segregating V segments might be attributable to linkage disequilibrium, but an unknown experimental factor could not be ruled out. A later analysis reported that several top co-occurrence clusters appeared linked to parvovirus B19, influenza, CMV and Epstein-Barr virus. When HLA alleles, especially DR and DQ, strongly co-occurred, attributing TCR associations to individual alleles was difficult. According to a later analysis, most CMV-associated TCR beta chains appeared to be HLA-restricted, and the HLA associations seemed to be driven largely by CMV exposure. The study gave a list of under 200 TCR beta chains associated with cytomegalovirus. A later genetic analysis associated a missense DCLRE1C variant with V-gene and J-gene trimming of TCR beta chains, and an independent cohort replicated the association. Compared with equally common non-associated chains, HLA-associated TCR beta chains in a later analysis were more clonally expanded and had lower generation probabilities. Some IMGT-functional V segments, including TRBV6-2 and TRBV6-3, could not be distinguished by the 87-base-pair reads and were therefore excluded. Because counts were too low, about 18 rarely observed V segments, including chromosome 9 orphons, were left out of the earlier analysis of about 500 of the donors. A later analysis found that TCR association rates varied across HLA loci, with DRB1 alleles showing the most associated TCRs and HLA-C alleles the fewest. Most TCR sequences were seen in very few donors, while some public TCRs were found in many individuals. Specific HLA alleles were associated with 15,000 to 20,000 TCR beta sequences at a false discovery rate of 0.05 in a later analysis. A cluster of highly shared sequence variants was judged likely to be a technical artifact of the sequencing pipeline. The authors suggested that the approach could potentially be generalized to other disease states and immunological phenotypes. Because HLA typing was missing for some donors at each locus, association tests included only the typed subset. An earlier analysis of approximately 500 of the donors showed that most TCR beta V segments appeared in productive rearrangements either about 87% or about 30% of the time, which broadly matched IMGT annotations. According to a later genetic analysis, donors in an Asian-associated ancestry cluster had fewer N-insertions in productive TCRs than the approximately 650-donor mean. The presence/absence analyses assumed that sequencing depth was roughly uniform across donors, and that assumption may not be true. A further reported finding was that TCR beta sequences accurately predicted the HLA-A and HLA-B alleles for most subjects in the first cohort.

The cohort comprised some 730 healthy bone marrow donors. All cohort members were sampled while nominally healthy, although unrecorded immune exposures were likely present. The donor tested CMV seropositive, placing the donor among the 289 seropositive members of the cohort. Every donor gave a peripheral blood sample, and the peripheral blood mononuclear cells from that sample were used for TCR beta sequencing. The Qiagen DNeasy Blood Extraction Kit was used to extract genomic DNA from the blood cell samples. After removal of 4 bases from V and 4 bases from J, the junction retains 13 bases not matched to a gene. CDR1 is given as SGHNT and CDR2 as YYREEE, both from the germline V gene (reference sequence). The CDR3 spans 17 residues, from the cysteine through the phenylalanine. The DNA shown is the 51-base CDR3, in frame from base 1. The library was generated by the immunoSEQ multiplex PCR assay. A mixture of 60 forward primers for TCR Vbeta segments and 13 reverse primers for TCR Jbeta segments was used in the multiplex PCR. Amplification of the CDR3 region of rearranged TCR beta genes was performed with a multiplex PCR assay on genomic DNA. The amplified TCR beta libraries were sequenced on the Illumina HiSeq System as 87-base-pair reads. Processing in the source paper ran as follows. Across the 666 repertoires, a later analysis counted approximately 75 million unique TCR beta chains, roughly 11 million of which were shared by at least two donors. Raw reads were error-corrected and collapsed into unique sequences with a nearest-neighbor algorithm that merged closely related sequences to remove PCR and sequencing errors. Alignment of CDR3 sequences to IMGT reference sequences was used to assign V, D and J gene segments. For a sequence to be retained, at least a six-nucleotide match to both a V gene segment and a J gene segment was required. Rearrangements were classified as productive when the CDR3 lacked stop codons and remained in frame with V and J, and all other rearrangements were classified as non-productive. Following IMGT convention, CDR3 was defined as the stretch from the second conserved V-encoded cysteine up to the conserved J-encoded phenylalanine. In an earlier analysis of around 640 of the donors, sequences lacking an unambiguous match to a single V gene segment were excluded. An earlier analysis of under 750 of the donors called V segments functional above 56.7% productive rearrangements and segregating when the between-donor standard deviation exceeded 5%. A statistical classification framework was built for diagnosing cytomegalovirus status from the catalog of TCR beta chain sequences. V and J gene assignment, in a later analysis, came from comparing TCR nucleotide sequences with IMGT/GENE-DB human TR gene sequences. In a later analysis, CDR3 sequences and most-parsimonious VDJ recombination scenarios were assigned using the TCRdist pipeline. In a later analysis, every TCR beta chain was defined by the combination of its CDR3 amino acid sequence and its V-gene family, and reads without a unique V-gene family were dropped. To address suspected cross-contamination and a sequencing artifact, a later analysis removed around 600 highly shared, low-generation-probability nucleotide sequences. In a later analysis, a clonal expansion index was calculated for each public chain from normalized within-repertoire ranks of inferred template counts. In a later analysis, generation probabilities were computed using a VDJ recombination model fitted to out-of-frame rearrangements, and the results were checked against IGoR. Hypergeometric tests were used in a later analysis to score TCR-TCR, TCR-HLA and TCR-CMV co-occurrence, with a repertoire-size bias correction applied to the TCR pairs. A later analysis estimated false discovery rates by permuting HLA or CMV assignments 20 times. In a later analysis, co-occurring TCRs were grouped using DBSCAN, and TCRdist sequence similarity was added for clustering within HLA-allele-positive subsets. For co-occurrence clustering, repertoires with fewer than 30,000 or more than 120,000 public chains were excluded, along with four to six repertoires with anomalous nucleotide sharing. In its TCRdb copy, this immuneACCESS table keeps in-frame sequences only and misses some clones. Where compared with another copy, unresolved V genes explain less than half of these, and the others have no known cause. V and J calls and clone size come straight from that table; D and trimming were deduced from the DNA. The sample table contains approximately 95,000 clones; only one count was recorded for around 84% of them. About 4% of the sample rests with the top ten.

Sample: PBMCs. The chain is made from TRBV5-4 and TRBJ2-1; TRBD2 fits 8 bases in the junction. The sequence was collected from a woman between 40 and 55 years old in good health and CMV-seropositive. Here the CDR3 is given as CASSPGVLAGGYNEQFF. The DNA sequence follows: TGTGCCAGCAGCCCCGGCGTTTTGGCGGGGGGTTACAATGAGCAGTTCTTC.